These 11 T cell receptor beta chains were all obtained from the same sample, sequenced in a study of cytomegalovirus exposure and HLA in healthy donors. A multiplex PCR was run with 60 Vbeta primers and 13 Jbeta primers. TCRdb's copy holds only in-frame clones and misses some; the assay was immunoSEQ multiplex PCR. The table has around 140,000 clones, around 80% seen once. The sample taken for sequencing was PBMCs. Receptors originate from a man aged 35-49 years in good health and CMV-seronegative.

V is TRBV2 and J is TRBJ1-1; D not certain. CDR3 size: 12 residues. The germline V gene encodes CDR1 SNHLY and CDR2 FYNNEI. The ends were cut back, 7 bases at V and 0 bases at J, with 6 bases in the middle. CDR3 in DNA: TGTGCCAGCAATGACGTGAACACTGAAGCTTTCTTT. It is translated as CASNDVNTEAFF.

This clone has only a few counts. The chain recombines TRBV30 with TRBJ2-7, with 9 bases identical to TRBD1. Per the germline V gene, CDR1 is GTSNPN and CDR2 is SVGIG (reference sequence). The CDR3 runs 14 residues. J gave up 3 bases and V 5 bases, and 8 bases lay outside the gene matches. The CDR3 DNA follows: TGTGCCTGGTCCGGGACAGGGTTTTTCTACGAGCAGTACTTC. Its translation: CAWSGTGFFYEQYF.

V is TRBV7-6 and J is TRBJ1-4; possibly TRBD1 for D (6 bases). This CDR3 has 14 amino acids. Germline-derived CDR1 and CDR2 are SGHVS and FNYEAQ. Trimming left V 5 bases short and J 1 base short, with 8 bases between. The CDR3: CASSPDRTNEKLFF. CDR3 sequence (DNA): TGTGCCAGCAGCCCGGACAGAACTAATGAAAAACTGTTTTTT.

This clone was detected a few times. The V and J genes are TRBV5-4 and TRBJ2-5, with 8 nucleotides matching TRBD2. The CDR3 length is 15 residues. In germline, CDR1 is SGHNT, CDR2 YYREEE (reference sequence). J was trimmed by 4 bases and V by 0 bases; bases with no gene match: 5. The CDR3 loop reads CASSLGAGDRETQYF. The CDR3, as DNA: TGTGCCAGCAGCTTGGGAGCGGGGGATAGAGAGACCCAGTACTTC.

This rearrangement joins TRBV5-1 to TRBJ2-3; tentative D call: TRBD2 (5 bases). V was pared by 0 bases and J by 4 bases, with 6 bases between. CDR3 length: 13 amino acids. Germline loops: CDR1 SGHRS, CDR2 YFSETQ. The CDR3 protein is CASSLVGADTQYF. Here the CDR3 DNA reads TGCGCCAGCAGCTTGGTCGGGGCAGATACGCAGTATTTT. Together with reference TRBV5-1 and TRBJ2-3, the CDR3 gives the full variable domain: KAGVTQTPRYLIKTRGQQVTLSCSPISGHRSVSWYQQTPGQGLQFLFEYFSETQRNKGNFPGRFSGRQFSNSRSEMNVSTLELGDSALYLCASSLVGADTQYFGPGTRLTVL.

The J gene is TRBJ1-1, the V gene TRBV28, with TRBD1 matching over 8 bases. J was trimmed by 6 bases and V by 6 bases; bases with no gene match: 12. CDR1 is MDHEN, CDR2 SYDVKM, per germline. The CDR3 covers 15 residues. In nucleotides, the CDR3 is TGTGCCAGCAGAACATCCCGGACAGGGATTCCTGAAGCTTTCTTT. Protein: CASRTSRTGIPEAFF.

The genes are TRBV25-1 and TRBJ2-3, with 9 positions matching TRBD1. V lost 2 bases, J lost 4 bases, and 7 bases stayed unmatched. This CDR3 is built from 16 residues. The germline CDR1 and CDR2 sequences are MGHDK and SYGVNS. The CDR3 loop reads CASSEAGQGISDTQYF. CDR3 coding DNA: TGTGCCAGCAGTGAAGCTGGACAGGGGATTTCAGATACGCAGTATTTT.

J is TRBJ1-1 and V is TRBV29-1, with 9 bases lining up with TRBD1. In germline, CDR1 is SQVTM, CDR2 ANQGSEA. V was clipped by 5 bases and J by 2 bases; unmatched bases: 6. The CDR3 is 14 residues long. The CDR3 loop is CSVSTGGVNTEAFF. The CDR3 DNA reads TGCAGCGTTTCCACAGGGGGCGTAAACACTGAAGCTTTCTTT.

This clone was detected a few times. The J gene is TRBJ1-2, the V gene TRBV4-2, with 8 bases aligning to TRBD1. The CDR3 covers 16 residues. The ends lost 4 bases at V and 6 bases at J; junction bases unmatched: 13. Germline V gives CDR1 LGHNA, CDR2 YNFKEQ. This chain's CDR3 is CASSREQKAGGNGYTF. The CDR3 region has the DNA TGTGCCAGCAGCCGAGAACAAAAGGCAGGGGGCAATGGCTACACCTTC.

The gene calls are TRBV30 and TRBJ2-7, with 10 bases matching TRBD1. Germline values: CDR1 GTSNPN, CDR2 SVGIG (reference sequence). The CDR3 has 14 residues. Losses at the gene ends were 5 bases for V and 1 base for J; bases not matched to a gene: 5. For the CDR3, the DNA is TGTGCCTGGGCGCGGACAGGGGGATCCTACGAGCAGTACTTC. Amino acids: CAWARTGGSYEQYF.

The rearrangement uses TRBV28 and TRBJ2-7, with D hard to call. This CDR3 is built from 11 residues. In germline, CDR1 is MDHEN, CDR2 SYDVKM. V dropped 5 bases and J dropped 4 bases, with 6 bases sitting between them. This CDR3 is CASSLTYEQYF. CDR3 nucleotide sequence: TGTGCCAGCAGTCTGACATACGAGCAGTACTTC.